These T cell receptor beta chains were read from a single sample in a study of human T cells and chemical hapten exposure. TCRdb reprocessed the RACE reads via MiXCR and lists one record per CDR3 protein. The sample holds some 380,000 distinct CDR3 sequences, nearly 5% seen once. Sequenced here: whole blood, sampled in connection with sensitization to the hapten diphenylcyclopropenone (DPC). These receptors were taken from a woman aged 50 to 65 with alopecia areata. Some clones in this sample may be carry-over from other donors' samples. The CDR3 runs from the conserved cysteine through the conserved F or W. The D gene is left open where the match is weak. Clone size is not always given. Where it is, it says once, few, many or a class for expanded clones.

TRBV27	TRBJ1-2	.	many	CASLDSPYGYTF	TGTGCCAGTTTGGACAGCCCCTATGGCTACACCTTC
TRBV28	TRBJ2-7	.	many	CASSWQGSYEQYF	TGTGCCAGCAGTTGGCAGGGGTCCTACGAGCAGTACTTC
TRBV2	TRBJ2-7	TRBD1	many	CASGDSTLLEQYF	TGTGCCAGCGGGGACAGTACCCTCCTCGAGCAGTACTTC
TRBV7-2	TRBJ2-2	.	few	CASSLGGARNTGELFF	TGTGCCAGCAGCTTAGGGGGCGCGAGGAACACCGGGGAGCTGTTTTTT
TRBV7-6	TRBJ2-1	TRBD2	many	CASSLGTSAFYNEQFF	TGTGCCAGCAGCTTAGGGACTAGCGCCTTCTACAATGAGCAGTTCTTC
TRBV20-1	TRBJ2-1	TRBD2	many	CSAPTSESSYNEQFF	TGCAGTGCACCAACTAGCGAAAGCTCCTACAATGAGCAGTTCTTC
TRBV28	TRBJ1-4	.	.	CASSPPRELHEKLFF	TGTGCCAGCAGTCCTCCACGTGAGCTGCATGAAAAACTGTTTTTT
TRBV7-3	TRBJ2-5	.	few	CASSLLGTLQETQYF	TGTGCCAGCAGCCTACTCGGGACGCTCCAAGAGACCCAGTACTTC
TRBV7-2	TRBJ2-3	TRBD2	many	CASSLVAGALDTQYF	TGTGCCAGCAGCTTAGTTGCGGGAGCGTTAGATACGCAGTATTTT
TRBV7-9	TRBJ2-7	TRBD1	many	CASSPIDRGLYEQYF	TGTGCCAGCAGCCCGATCGACAGGGGACTCTACGAGCAGTACTTC
TRBV7-2	TRBJ1-2	TRBD1	.	CASSPRAGGGNYGYTF	TGTGCCAGCAGCCCCAGGGCAGGGGGTGGGAACTATGGCTACACCTTC
TRBV20-1	TRBJ1-2	.	few	CSAEAFGYTF	TGCAGTGCGGAGGCGTTCGGCTACACCTTC
TRBV3-1	TRBJ2-7	TRBD1	many	CASSPPPGTGPGEQYF	TGTGCCAGCAGCCCCCCTCCCGGGACAGGTCCGGGCGAGCAGTACTTC
TRBV13	TRBJ2-3	TRBD2	.	CASSPGLAGPTGTQYF	TGTGCCAGCAGCCCGGGACTAGCGGGTCCGACGGGGACGCAGTATTTT
TRBV18	TRBJ1-1	.	few	CASSVQGENTEAFF	TGTGCCAGCTCTGTCCAGGGAGAGAACACTGAAGCTTTCTTT
TRBV28	TRBJ2-3	.	many	CASRSGKGTDTQYF	TGTGCCAGCAGAAGCGGAAAAGGCACAGATACGCAGTATTTT
TRBV7-9	TRBJ2-2	.	many	CASSLDSYTGELFF	TGTGCCAGCAGCCTAGACAGCTACACCGGGGAGCTGTTTTTT
TRBV3-1	TRBJ1-2	.	many	CASSRTLPQGSGYTF	TGTGCCAGCAGCCGGACTCTACCCCAGGGCAGCGGCTACACCTTC
TRBV3-1	TRBJ1-1	.	.	CASSRRGVTEAFF	TGTGCCAGCAGCCGAAGGGGAGTCACTGAAGCTTTCTTT
TRBV24-1	TRBJ2-2	.	many	CATSDSSPGSSVPGELFF	TGTGCCACCAGTGACTCTAGCCCGGGAAGTAGCGTCCCCGGGGAGCTGTTTTTT
TRBV7-9	TRBJ2-3	.	many	CASRSGITDTQYF	TGTGCCAGCAGGTCGGGGATCACAGATACGCAGTATTTT